The following is a T cell receptor (beta chain) sequence with its context. No cognate antigen has been identified for it. Base qualities are not at hand, and no much larger clone is one base apart. CDR1 and CDR2 are drawn from the germline V gene: SGHAT, FQNNGV. Clipping removes 5 bases from V and 8 bases from J, with 10 as the unmatched junction base count. Spanning cysteine to phenylalanine, the CDR3 consists of 15 amino acids. Only the CDR3 DNA is retained, 45 bases long and in frame from the first base. This sample was included in a study of T cell responses to AZD1222 COVID-19 vaccine (dated by TCRdb to 2020 to 2023). About the full investigation: A total of under 250 trial participants underwent TCR sequencing, of whom approximately 200 had received two doses of AZD1222 and 26 had received two doses of the MenACWY control vaccine. Enrollment into the trials was organized by age into subgroups of 18-55, 56-69 and 70-plus years, and those subgroups contained roughly 150, 30 and 60 TCR-sequenced participants, respectively. General study outcomes and caveats: Participants were mostly white British, with more females than males. The authors suggested clonal diversity may have been underestimated. Because no day 14 peak-response samples were available, the repertoires could be characterized only after the peak T cell response. In the small 56-69-year group, the increase in depth fell short of significance, most likely because of low power. The whole spike protein was spanned by vaccine-associated CD4 TCRs, and dominant responses were seen in regions 160-218 and 743-854. After two AZD1222 doses, both the breadth and the depth of spike-specific TCRs were significantly higher than at day 0 and than in MenACWY recipients. Reportedly, almost half of the unique spike-specific TCRs recognized epitopes lying outside the regions that are mutated in the B.1.351 and B.1.1.7 variants. Conclusions about previously exposed vaccinees are limited because only a handful of AZD1222 recipients were SARS-CoV-2 seropositive at baseline.

The CDR3 regions of human TCRbeta chains were subjected to immunosequencing. Regarding the original processing steps: Repertoire TCRs were checked for matches against a reference library of SARS-CoV-2-specific TCRs that had been generated using the MIRA antigen-specificity platform. Breadth meant the fraction of unique TCRs that were SARS-CoV-2-associated, whereas depth meant the fraction of total T cells that were SARS-CoV-2-associated. Using the MIRA data, each spike-specific TCR was assigned both to the spike region to which the TCR was reactive and to a CD4 or CD8 class. Log10-transformed breadth and depth values were compared by one-way ANOVA with Sidak's multiple comparisons tests. The table comes from immuneACCESS by way of TCRdb, which keeps in-frame sequences with V and J called. Part of the clones is missing from these tables; in studies checked, under half for an unresolved V gene and the rest for unknown reasons. That table is the source of V, J and clone size, and D and trimming were worked out from the DNA. The sample includes some 89,000 clones, with roughly 90% observed a single time. The ten largest clones capture around 5.1% of the sample.

This sample's time point label indicates: baseline before first vaccination. In the paper's terms, the treatment or condition label means: meningococcal conjugate vaccine given as trial control. Samples from vaccinated people were obtained from the UK trials COV001 and COV002, which included a single-blind randomized controlled phase 2/3 trial of AZD1222 (ChAdOx1 nCoV-19) in healthy adults. For TCRbeta chain sequencing, PBMC samples were collected from trial participants at day 0 and at day 28 after the second dose. This TCR was recovered from an adult in good health. The chain is assembled from TRBV11-2 and TRBJ2-4; 9 bases in between match TRBD1. The material was peripheral blood, obtained on day 0 of MenACWY control vaccination. The nucleotide sequence reads TGTGCCAGCAGCGAGGGGGGGACAGGGTCGGACATTCAGTACTTC. Its translation reads: CASSEGGTGSDIQYF.